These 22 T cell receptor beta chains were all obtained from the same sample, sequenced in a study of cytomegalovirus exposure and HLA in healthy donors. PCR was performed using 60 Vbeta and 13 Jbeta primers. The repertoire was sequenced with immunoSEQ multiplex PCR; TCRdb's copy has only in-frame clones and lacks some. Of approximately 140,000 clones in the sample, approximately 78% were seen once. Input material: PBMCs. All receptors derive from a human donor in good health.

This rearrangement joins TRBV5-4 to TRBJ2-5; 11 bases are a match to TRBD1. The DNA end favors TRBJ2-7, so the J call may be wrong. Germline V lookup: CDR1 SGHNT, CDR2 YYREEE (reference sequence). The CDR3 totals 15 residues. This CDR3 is CASSPTLGQGGEQYF. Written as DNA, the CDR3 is TGTGCCAGCAGCCCTACCCTGGGACAGGGGGGCGAGCAGTACTTC.

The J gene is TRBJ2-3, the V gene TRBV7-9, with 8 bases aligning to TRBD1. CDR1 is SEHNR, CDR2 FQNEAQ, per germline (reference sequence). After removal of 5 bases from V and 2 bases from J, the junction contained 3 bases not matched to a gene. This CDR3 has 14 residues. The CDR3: CASSTGGNTDTQYF. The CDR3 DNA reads TGTGCCAGCAGCACAGGGGGAAACACAGATACGCAGTATTTT.

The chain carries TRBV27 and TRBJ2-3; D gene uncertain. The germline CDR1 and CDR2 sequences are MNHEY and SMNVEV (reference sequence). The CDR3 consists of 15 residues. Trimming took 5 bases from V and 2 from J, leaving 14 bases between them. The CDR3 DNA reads TGTGCCAGCAGTCCGACAAGAACAGACACAGATACGCAGTATTTT. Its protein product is CASSPTRTDTDTQYF.

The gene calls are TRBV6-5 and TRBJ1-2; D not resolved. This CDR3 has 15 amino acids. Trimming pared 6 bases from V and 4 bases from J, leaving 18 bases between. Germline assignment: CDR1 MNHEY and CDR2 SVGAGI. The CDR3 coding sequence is TGTGCCAGCAGGTATCCCGACATTCTCGGCTATGGCTACACCTTC. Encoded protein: CASRYPDILGYGYTF.

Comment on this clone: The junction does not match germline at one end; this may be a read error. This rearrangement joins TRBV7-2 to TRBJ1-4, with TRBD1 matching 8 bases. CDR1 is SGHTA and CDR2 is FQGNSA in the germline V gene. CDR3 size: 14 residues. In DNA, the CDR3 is TGTGCCAGCACCTTACAGGGGGTAGGGGAAAAACTGTTTTTT. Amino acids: CASTLQGVGEKLFF.

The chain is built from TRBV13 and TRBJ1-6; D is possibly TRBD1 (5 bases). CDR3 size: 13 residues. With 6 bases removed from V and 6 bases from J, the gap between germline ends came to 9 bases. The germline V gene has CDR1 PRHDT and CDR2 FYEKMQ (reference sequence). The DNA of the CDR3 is TGTGCCAGCAGACCAGGGTTTAATTCACCCCTCCACTTT. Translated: CASRPGFNSPLHF.

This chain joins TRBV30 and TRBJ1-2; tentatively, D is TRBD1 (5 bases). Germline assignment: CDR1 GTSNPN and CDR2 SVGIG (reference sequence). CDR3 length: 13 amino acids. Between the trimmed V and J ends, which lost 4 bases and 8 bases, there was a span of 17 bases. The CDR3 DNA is TGTGCCTGGATAATGGGGGGGTTCGCAGGCTACACCTTC. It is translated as CAWIMGGFAGYTF. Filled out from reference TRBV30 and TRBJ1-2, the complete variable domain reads SQTIHQWPATLVQPVGSPLSLECTVEGTSNPNLYWYRQAAGRGLQLLFYSVGIGQISSEVPQNLSASRPQDRQFILSSKKLLLSDSGFYLCAWIMGGFAGYTFGSGTRLTVV.

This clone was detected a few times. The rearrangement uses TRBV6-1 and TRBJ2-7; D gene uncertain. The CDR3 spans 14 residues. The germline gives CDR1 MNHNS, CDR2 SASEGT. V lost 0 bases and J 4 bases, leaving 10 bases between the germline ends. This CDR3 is CASSEASNSYEQYF. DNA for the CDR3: TGTGCCAGCAGTGAAGCCTCCAACTCTTACGAGCAGTACTTC.

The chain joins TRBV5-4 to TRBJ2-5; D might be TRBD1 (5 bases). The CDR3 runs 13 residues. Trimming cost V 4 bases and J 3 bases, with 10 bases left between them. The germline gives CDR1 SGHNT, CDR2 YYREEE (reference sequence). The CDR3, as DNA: TGTGCCAGCAGCCCTATGACAGAAGAGACCCAGTACTTC. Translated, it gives CASSPMTEETQYF.

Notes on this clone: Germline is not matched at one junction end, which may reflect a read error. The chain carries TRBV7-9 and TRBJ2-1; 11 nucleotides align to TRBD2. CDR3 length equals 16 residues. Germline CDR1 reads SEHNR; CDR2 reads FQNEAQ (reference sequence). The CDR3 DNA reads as TGTTCCAGCAGCCCGTATACTAGCGGGAGATACAATGAGCAGTTCTTC. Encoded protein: CSSSPYTSGRYNEQFF. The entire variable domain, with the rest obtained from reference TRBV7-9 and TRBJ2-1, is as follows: DTGVSQNPRHKITKRGQNVTFRCDPISEHNRLYWYRQTLGQGPEFLTYFQNEAQLEKSRLLSDRFSAERPKGSFSTLEIQRTEQGDSAMYLCSSSPYTSGRYNEQFFGPGTRLTVL.

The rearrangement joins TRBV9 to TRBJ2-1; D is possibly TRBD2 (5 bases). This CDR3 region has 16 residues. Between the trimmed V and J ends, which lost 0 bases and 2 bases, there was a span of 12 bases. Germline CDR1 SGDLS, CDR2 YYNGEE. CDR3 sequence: CASSVGGAATYNEQFF. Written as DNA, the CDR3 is TGTGCCAGCAGCGTAGGTGGAGCGGCTACCTACAATGAGCAGTTCTTC.

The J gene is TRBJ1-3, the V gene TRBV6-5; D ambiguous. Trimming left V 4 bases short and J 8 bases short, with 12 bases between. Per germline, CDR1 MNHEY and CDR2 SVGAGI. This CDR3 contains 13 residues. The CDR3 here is CASSLTIRDTIYF. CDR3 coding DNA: TGTGCCAGCAGTTTGACAATTCGAGACACCATATATTTT.

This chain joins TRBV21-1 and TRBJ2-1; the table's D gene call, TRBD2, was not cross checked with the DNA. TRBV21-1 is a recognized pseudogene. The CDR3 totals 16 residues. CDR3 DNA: TGTGCCAGCAGCAAATATAGGTGGAGCCCTCACAATGAGCAGTTCTTC. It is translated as CASSKYRWSPHNEQFF.

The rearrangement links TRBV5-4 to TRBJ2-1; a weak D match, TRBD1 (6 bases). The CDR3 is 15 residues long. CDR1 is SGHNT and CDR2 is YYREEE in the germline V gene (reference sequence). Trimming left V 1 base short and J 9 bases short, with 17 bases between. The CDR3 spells CASSLPGAQTGEQFF. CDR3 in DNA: TGTGCCAGCAGCTTGCCAGGGGCACAGACAGGTGAGCAGTTCTTC. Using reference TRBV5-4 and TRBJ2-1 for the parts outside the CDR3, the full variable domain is ETGVTQSPTHLIKTRGQQVTLRCSSQSGHNTVSWYQQALGQGPQFIFQYYREEENGRGNFPPRFSGLQFPNYSSELNVNALELDDSALYLCASSLPGAQTGEQFFGPGTRLTVL.

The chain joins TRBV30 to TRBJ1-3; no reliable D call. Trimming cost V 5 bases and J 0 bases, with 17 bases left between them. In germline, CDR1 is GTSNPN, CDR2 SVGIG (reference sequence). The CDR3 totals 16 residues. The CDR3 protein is CAWSPPGLFSGNTIYF. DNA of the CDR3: TGTGCCTGGTCGCCCCCCGGACTGTTCTCTGGAAACACCATATATTTT.

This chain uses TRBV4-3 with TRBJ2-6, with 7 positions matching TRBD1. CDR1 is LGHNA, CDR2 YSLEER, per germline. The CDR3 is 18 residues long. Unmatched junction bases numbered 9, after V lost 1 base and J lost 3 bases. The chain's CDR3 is CASSQATGAGVGANVLTF. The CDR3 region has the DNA TGCGCCAGCAGCCAAGCAACAGGGGCAGGAGTTGGGGCCAACGTCCTGACTTTC.

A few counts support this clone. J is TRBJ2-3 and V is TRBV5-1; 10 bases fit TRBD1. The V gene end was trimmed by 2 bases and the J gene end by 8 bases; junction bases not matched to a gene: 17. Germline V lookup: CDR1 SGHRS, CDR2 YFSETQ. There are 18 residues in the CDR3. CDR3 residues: CASSFRRQGAHQGGTQYF. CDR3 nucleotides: TGCGCCAGCAGCTTCCGAAGACAGGGGGCCCATCAAGGTGGTACGCAGTATTTT.

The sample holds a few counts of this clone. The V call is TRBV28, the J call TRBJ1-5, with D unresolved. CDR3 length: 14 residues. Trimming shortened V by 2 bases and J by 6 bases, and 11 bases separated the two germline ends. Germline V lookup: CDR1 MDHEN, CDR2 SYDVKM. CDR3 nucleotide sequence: TGTGCCAGCAGTTTACGTGGACTCGGTCAGCCCCAGCATTTT. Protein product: CASSLRGLGQPQHF.

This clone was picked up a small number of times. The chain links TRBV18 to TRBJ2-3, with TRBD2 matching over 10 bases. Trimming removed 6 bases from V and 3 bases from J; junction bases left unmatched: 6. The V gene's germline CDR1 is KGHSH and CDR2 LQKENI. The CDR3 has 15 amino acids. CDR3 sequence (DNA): TGTGCCAGCTCGGAGCGGGAGGGCCGTACAGATACGCAGTATTTT. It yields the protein CASSEREGRTDTQYF.

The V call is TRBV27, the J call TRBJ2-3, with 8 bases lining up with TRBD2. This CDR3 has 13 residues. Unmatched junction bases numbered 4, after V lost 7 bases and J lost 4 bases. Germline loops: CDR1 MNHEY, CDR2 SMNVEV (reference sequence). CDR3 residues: CASKLAASDTQYF. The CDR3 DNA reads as TGTGCCAGCAAACTAGCGGCATCAGATACGCAGTATTTT.

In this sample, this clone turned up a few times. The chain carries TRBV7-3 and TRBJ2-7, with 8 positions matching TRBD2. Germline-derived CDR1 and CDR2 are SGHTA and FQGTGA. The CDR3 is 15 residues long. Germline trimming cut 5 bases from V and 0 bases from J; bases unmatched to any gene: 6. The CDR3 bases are TGTGCCAGCAGCCCGGGGGGGAAGCGCTCCTACGAGCAGTACTTC. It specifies CASSPGGKRSYEQYF.

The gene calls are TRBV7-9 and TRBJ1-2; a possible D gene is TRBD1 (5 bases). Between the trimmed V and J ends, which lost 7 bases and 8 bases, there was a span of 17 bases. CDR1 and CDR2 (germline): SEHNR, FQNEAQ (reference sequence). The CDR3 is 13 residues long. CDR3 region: CASTGGAGWGYTF. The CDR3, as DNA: TGTGCCAGCACGGGAGGGGCAGGGTGGGGCTACACCTTC.